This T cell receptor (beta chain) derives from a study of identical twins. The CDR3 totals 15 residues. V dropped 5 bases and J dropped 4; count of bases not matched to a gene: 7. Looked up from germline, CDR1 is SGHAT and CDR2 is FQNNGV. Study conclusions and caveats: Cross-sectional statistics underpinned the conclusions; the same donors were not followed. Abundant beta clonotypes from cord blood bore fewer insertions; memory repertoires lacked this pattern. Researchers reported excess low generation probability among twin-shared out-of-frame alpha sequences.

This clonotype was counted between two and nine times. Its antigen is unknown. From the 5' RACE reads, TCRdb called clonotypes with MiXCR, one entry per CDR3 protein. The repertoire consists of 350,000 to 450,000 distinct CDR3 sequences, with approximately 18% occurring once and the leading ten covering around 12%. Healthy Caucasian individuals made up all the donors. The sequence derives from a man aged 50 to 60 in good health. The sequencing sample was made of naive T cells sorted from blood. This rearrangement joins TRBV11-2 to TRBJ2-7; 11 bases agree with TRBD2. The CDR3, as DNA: TGTGCCAGCAGCGTTACTAGCGGGGGAAGGTACGAGCAGTACTTC. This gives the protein CASSVTSGGRYEQYF. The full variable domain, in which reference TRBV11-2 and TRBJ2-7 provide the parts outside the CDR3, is EAGVAQSPRYKIIEKRQSVAFWCNPISGHATLYWYQQILGQGPKLLIQFQNNGVVDDSQLPKDRFSAERLKGVDSTLKIQPAKLEDSAVYLCASSVTSGGRYEQYFGPGTRLTVT.